This T cell receptor beta chain was identified during a study of regulatory T cells in long-lasting Graves disease. Notes on the study in general: Thyroid tissue was not studied; only peripheral blood was.

The sample's time point: persistent/refractory GD, antithyroid drugs over 5 years with positive TRAb. The authors made the TCR library using RNA they extracted from PBMCs. EDTA tubes collected roughly 9 milliliters of peripheral blood. Through Arm-PCR of CDR3 regions and iRepertoire HTBI primers, TCR beta libraries were built. A single record per CDR3 protein comes from TCRdb applying MiXCR to the multiplex PCR reads. This table holds 400,000 or so distinct CDR3 sequences, 20% to 25% found once. In its sample, this clonotype was seen a few times. Antigen unknown. The sample was peripheral blood mononuclear cells (PBMCs), taken when the disease was refractory, from a patient treated with antithyroid drugs. The TCR was taken from a female donor with Graves disease.

CDR3 DNA sequence: TGTGCCAGCAGTTACCCCCGAGGGGCTAGCGGGAGAAAAGAGACCCAGTACTTC. It translates to CASSYPRGASGRKETQYF. The chain combines TRBV6-2 or TRBV6-3 with TRBJ2-5, with 10 bases lining up with TRBD2. This CDR3 is built from 18 residues. The V and J ends lost 2 bases and 3 bases, in that order; junction bases with no gene match: 12. CDR1 and CDR2 from the germline V gene are MNHEY and SVGEGT.